The subject of this entry is one T cell receptor (beta chain). Antigen unknown. It was with a sample-barcoded 5' primer and a J-beta primer mix that a second PCR of about 6 to 11 cycles was run. TCRdb re-called the 5' RACE reads through MiXCR, storing one row per CDR3 protein. The repertoire includes around 1.5 million distinct CDR3 sequences, almost 35% of them detected once, and around 11% sits in the top ten. This record comes from a study of blood T cells in healthy people across ages. Germline lookup yields CDR1 LGHDT and CDR2 YNNKEL (reference sequence). The CDR3 totals 17 residues. J was trimmed by 1 base and V by 5 bases; bases with no gene match: 5. Study-wide results and limits: Naive CD4+ cells and diversity were both higher in long-lived donors than in aged donors.

This TCR was sampled from a woman aged 25-40 years in good health. Sequences were obtained from blood. This sequence joins TRBV3-1 and TRBJ2-5, with 15 positions matching TRBD2. CDR3 loop: CASSGTSGGIPQETQYF. CDR3 DNA: TGTGCCAGCAGCGGGACTAGCGGGGGGATCCCCCAAGAGACCCAGTACTTC.